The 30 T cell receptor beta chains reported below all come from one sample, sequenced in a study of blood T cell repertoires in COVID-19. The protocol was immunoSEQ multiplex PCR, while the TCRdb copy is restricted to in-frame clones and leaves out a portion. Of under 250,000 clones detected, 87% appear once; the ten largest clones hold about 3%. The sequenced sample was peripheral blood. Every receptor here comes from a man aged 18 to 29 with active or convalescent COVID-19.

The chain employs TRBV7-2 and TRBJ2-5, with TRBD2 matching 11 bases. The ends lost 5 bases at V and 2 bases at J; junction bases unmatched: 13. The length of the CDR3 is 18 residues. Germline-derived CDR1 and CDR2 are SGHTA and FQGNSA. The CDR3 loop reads CASSTLPLAGGLQETQYF. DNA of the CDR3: TGTGCCAGCAGCACCCTCCCTTTAGCGGGGGGGTTACAAGAGACCCAGTACTTC.

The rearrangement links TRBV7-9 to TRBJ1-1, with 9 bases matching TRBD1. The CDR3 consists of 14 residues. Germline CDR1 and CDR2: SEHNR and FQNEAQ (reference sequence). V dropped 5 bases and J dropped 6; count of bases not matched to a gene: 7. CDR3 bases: TGTGCCAGCAGCCTCGGGACAGGGTCTCCTGAAGCTTTCTTT. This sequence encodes CASSLGTGSPEAFF.

The CDR3 coding sequence is TGTGCCTGGAGTATGTTGGACAGGGAGCGGATCGGAAACACCATATATTTT. Protein sequence: CAWSMLDRERIGNTIYF. The chain combines TRBV30 with TRBJ1-3; TRBD1 matches 8 bases. CDR1 GTSNPN and CDR2 SVGIG come from the germline V gene (reference sequence). The CDR3 is made up of 17 amino acids. V lost 2 bases, J lost 4 bases, and 13 bases stayed unmatched.

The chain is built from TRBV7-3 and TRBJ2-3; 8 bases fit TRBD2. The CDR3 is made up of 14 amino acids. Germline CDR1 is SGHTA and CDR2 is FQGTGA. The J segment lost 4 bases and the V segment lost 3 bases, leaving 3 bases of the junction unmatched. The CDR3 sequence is CASSFSGRADTQYF. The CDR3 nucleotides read TGTGCCAGCAGCTTCTCCGGGAGGGCAGATACGCAGTATTTT.

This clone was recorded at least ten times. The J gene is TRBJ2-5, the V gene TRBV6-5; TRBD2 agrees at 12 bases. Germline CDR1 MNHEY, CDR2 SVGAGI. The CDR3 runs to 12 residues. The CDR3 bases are TGTGCGACTAGCGGGGGTCAAGAGACCCAGTACTTC. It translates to CATSGGQETQYF.

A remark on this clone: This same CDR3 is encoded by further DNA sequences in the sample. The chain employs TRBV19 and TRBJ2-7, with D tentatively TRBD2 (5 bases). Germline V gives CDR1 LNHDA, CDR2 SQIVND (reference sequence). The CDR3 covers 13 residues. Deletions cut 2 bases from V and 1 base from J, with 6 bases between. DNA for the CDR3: TGTGCCAGTAGTATAAGCGGATCCTACGAGCAGTACTTC. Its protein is CASSISGSYEQYF.

Written as DNA, the CDR3 is TGTGCCAGCTCACGAGGGACAGGCTACACTGAAGCTTTCTTT. Residues: CASSRGTGYTEAFF. This chain connects TRBV18 to TRBJ1-1, with 8 positions matching TRBD1. The germline V gene encodes CDR1 KGHSH and CDR2 LQKENI. CDR3 length equals 14 residues. V shed 4 bases and J 3 bases; nucleotides not matched to a gene: 4.

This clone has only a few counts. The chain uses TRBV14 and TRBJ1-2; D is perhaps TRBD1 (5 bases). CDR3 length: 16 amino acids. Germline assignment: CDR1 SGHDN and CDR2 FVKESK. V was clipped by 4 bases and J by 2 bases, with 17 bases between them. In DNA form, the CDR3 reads TGTGCCAGCAGCCGAAGAAGCCGGGGGGTAAACTATGGCTACACCTTC. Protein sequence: CASSRRSRGVNYGYTF.

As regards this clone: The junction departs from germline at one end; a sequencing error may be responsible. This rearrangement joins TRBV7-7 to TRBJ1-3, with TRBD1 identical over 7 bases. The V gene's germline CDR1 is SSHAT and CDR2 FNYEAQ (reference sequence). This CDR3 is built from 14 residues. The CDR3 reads CASSLGGTGNTIYF. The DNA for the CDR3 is TGTGCTAGCAGCCTAGGGGGCACGGGAAACACCATATATTTT.

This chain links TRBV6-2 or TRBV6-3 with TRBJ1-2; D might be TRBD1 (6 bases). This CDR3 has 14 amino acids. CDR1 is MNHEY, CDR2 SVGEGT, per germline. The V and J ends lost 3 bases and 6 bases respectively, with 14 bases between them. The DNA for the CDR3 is TGTGCCAGCAGTTATGATCCAGGGGAACATGGCTACACCTTC. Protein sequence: CASSYDPGEHGYTF.

This CDR3 reads CASSEAPFVTRLTYGYTF. The CDR3 nucleotides read TGTGCCAGCAGTGAAGCTCCCTTTGTCACTCGCCTAACTTATGGCTACACCTTC. V gene TRBV6-1 combines with J gene TRBJ1-2, with D unresolved. This CDR3 contains 18 residues. V lost 0 bases and J 5 bases, leaving 22 bases between the germline ends. The germline CDR1 and CDR2 sequences are MNHNS and SASEGT.

This CDR3 reads CASSLTGLNEQYF. CDR3 coding DNA: TGTGCCAGCAGCTTGACAGGGTTGAACGAGCAGTACTTC. The chain uses TRBV11-2 and TRBJ2-7, with 7 bases that match TRBD1. The V gene end was trimmed by 3 bases and the J gene end by 5 bases; junction bases not matched to a gene: 4. This CDR3 region has 13 residues. The germline CDR1 and CDR2 sequences are SGHAT and FQNNGV.

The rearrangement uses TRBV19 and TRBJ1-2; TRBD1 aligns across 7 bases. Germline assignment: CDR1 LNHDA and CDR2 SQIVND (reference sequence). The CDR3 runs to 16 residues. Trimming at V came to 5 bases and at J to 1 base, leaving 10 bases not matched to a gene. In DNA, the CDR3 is TGTGCCAGTAGTCCCCTCGGGAGGGGGCGTAACTATGGCTACACCTTC. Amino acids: CASSPLGRGRNYGYTF.

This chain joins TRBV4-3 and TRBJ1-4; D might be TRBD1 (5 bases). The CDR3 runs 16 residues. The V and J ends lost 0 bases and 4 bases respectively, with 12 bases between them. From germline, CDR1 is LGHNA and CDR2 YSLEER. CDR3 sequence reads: CASSQDGTGSNEKLFF. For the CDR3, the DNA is TGCGCCAGCAGCCAAGATGGAACAGGTAGTAATGAAAAACTGTTTTTT.

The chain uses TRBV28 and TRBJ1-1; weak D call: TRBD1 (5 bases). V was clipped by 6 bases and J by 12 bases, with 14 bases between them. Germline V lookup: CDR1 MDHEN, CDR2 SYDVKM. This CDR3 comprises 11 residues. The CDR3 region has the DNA TGTGCCAGCAGAGGCGGGGACGCGTCTTTCTTT. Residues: CASRGGDASFF.

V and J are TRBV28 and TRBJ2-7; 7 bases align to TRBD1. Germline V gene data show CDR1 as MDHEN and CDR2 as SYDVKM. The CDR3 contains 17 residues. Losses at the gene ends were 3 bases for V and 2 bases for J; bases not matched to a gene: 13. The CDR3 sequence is CASSLPLSGQATYEQYF. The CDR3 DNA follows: TGTGCCAGCAGTTTGCCTTTGTCCGGACAGGCCACCTACGAGCAGTACTTC. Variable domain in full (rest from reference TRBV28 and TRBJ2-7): DVKVTQSSRYLVKRTGEKVFLECVQDMDHENMFWYRQDPGLGLRLIYFSYDVKMKEKGDIPEGYSVSREKKERFSLILESASTNQTSMYLCASSLPLSGQATYEQYFGPGTRLTVT.

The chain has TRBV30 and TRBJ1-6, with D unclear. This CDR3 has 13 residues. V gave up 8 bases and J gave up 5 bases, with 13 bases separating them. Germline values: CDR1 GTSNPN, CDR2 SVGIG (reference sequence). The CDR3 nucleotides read TGTGCCCTCGTCTCGTACAATAATTCACCCCTCCACTTT. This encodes CALVSYNNSPLHF.

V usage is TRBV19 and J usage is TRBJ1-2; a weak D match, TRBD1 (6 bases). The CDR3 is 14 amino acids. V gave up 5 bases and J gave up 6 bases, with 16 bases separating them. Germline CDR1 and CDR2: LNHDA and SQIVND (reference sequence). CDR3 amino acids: CASSLVRGSNGYTF. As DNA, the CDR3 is TGTGCCAGTAGTTTGGTCAGGGGATCCAATGGCTACACCTTC.

The CDR3 loop is CASSQDALDPVDRGHWNSPLHF. CDR3 bases: TGCGCCAGCAGCCAAGATGCTCTAGATCCCGTCGACAGGGGGCATTGGAATTCACCCCTCCACTTT. The V gene is TRBV4-3, the J gene TRBJ1-6; 10 nucleotides line up with TRBD1. Looked up from germline, CDR1 is LGHNA and CDR2 is YSLEER. The CDR3 is 22 amino acids. Germline trimming cut 0 bases from V and 7 bases from J; bases unmatched to any gene: 21.

The CDR3 DNA sequence: TGTGCCAGCAGTTTCCTGAGCGGAAAATACGAGCAGTACTTC. This gives the protein CASSFLSGKYEQYF. The chain joins TRBV28 to TRBJ2-7; possible D gene TRBD2, 5 bases. CDR1 is MDHEN and CDR2 is SYDVKM in the germline V gene. V was cut by 3 bases and J by 4 bases, with 13 bases left in between. The CDR3 is 14 residues long.

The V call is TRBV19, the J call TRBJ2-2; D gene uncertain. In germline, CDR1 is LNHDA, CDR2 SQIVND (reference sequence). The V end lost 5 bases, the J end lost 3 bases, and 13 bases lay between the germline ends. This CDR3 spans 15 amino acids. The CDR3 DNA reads TGTGCCAGTAGTCCACGCCTAATCGACACCGGGGAGCTGTTTTTT. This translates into CASSPRLIDTGELFF.

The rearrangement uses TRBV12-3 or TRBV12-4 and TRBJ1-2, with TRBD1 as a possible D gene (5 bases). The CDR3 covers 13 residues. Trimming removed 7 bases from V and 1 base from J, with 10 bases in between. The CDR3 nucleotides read TGTGCCAGCATCCGGGGGGATAACTATGGCTACACCTTC. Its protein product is CASIRGDNYGYTF.

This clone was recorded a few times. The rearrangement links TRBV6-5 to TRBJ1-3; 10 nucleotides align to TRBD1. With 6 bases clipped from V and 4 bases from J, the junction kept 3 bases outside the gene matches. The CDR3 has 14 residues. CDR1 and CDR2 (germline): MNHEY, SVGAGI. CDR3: CASSGTGAGNTIYF. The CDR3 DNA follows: TGTGCCAGCAGCGGGACAGGGGCAGGAAACACCATATATTTT.

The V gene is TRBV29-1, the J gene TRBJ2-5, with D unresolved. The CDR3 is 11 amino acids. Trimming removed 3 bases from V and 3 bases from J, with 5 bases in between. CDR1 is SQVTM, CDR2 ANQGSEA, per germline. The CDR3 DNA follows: TGCAGCGTTGACAGGAAAGAGACCCAGTACTTC. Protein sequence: CSVDRKETQYF.

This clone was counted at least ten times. CDR3 sequence: CASSELAGAGNEQFF. The CDR3 DNA sequence: TGTGCCAGCAGTGAATTAGCGGGAGCTGGTAATGAGCAGTTCTTC. The rearrangement uses TRBV6-4 and TRBJ2-1, with TRBD2 matching over 9 bases. Trimming took 3 bases from V and 7 from J; bases not matched to a gene: 7. Per germline, CDR1 MRHNA and CDR2 SNTAGT. The CDR3 contains 15 residues.

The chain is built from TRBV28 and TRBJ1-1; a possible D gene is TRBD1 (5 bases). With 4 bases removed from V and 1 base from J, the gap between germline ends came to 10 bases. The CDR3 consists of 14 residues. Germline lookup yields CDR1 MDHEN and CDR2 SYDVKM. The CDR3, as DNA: TGTGCCAGCAGTTCACCAGGGAAGAACACTGAAGCTTTCTTT. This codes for CASSSPGKNTEAFF.

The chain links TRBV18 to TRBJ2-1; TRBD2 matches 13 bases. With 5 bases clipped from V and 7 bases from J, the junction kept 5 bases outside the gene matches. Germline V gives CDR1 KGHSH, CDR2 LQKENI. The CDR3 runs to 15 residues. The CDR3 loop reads CASSFGTSGVNEQFF. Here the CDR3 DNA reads TGTGCCAGCTCATTCGGGACTAGCGGGGTGAATGAGCAGTTCTTC. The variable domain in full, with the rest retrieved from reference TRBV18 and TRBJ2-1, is NAGVMQNPRHLVRRRGQEARLRCSPMKGHSHVYWYRQLPEEGLKFMVYLQKENIIDESGMPKERFSAEFPKEGPSILRIQQVVRGDSAAYFCASSFGTSGVNEQFFGPGTRLTVL.

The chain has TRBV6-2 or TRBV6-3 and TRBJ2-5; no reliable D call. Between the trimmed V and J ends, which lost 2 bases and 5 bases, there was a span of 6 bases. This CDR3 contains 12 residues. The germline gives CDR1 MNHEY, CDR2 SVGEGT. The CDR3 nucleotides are TGTGCCAGCAGTTACGCCGGGGAGACCCAGTACTTC. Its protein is CASSYAGETQYF.

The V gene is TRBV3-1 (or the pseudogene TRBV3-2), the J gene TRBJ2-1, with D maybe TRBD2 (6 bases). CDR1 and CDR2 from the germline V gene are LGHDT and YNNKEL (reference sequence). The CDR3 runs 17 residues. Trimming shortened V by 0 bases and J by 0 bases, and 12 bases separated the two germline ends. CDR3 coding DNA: TGTGCCAGCAGCCAAGAAGGCGGGACGAGCTCCTACAATGAGCAGTTCTTC. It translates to CASSQEGGTSSYNEQFF.

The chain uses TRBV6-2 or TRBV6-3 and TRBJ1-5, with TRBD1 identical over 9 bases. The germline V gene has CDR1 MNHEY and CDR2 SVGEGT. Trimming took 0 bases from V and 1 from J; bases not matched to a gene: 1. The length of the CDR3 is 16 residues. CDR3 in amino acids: CASSYSDRGSNQPQHF. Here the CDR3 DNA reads TGTGCCAGCAGTTACTCCGACAGGGGGAGCAATCAGCCCCAGCATTTT.